These 28 T cell receptor beta chains were all obtained from the same sample, sequenced in a study of metastatic and nonmetastatic thyroid tumors. All patients were untreated before thyroid surgery. TCRdb re-analyzed the PCR reads using MiXCR. The sample lists 20,000 to 25,000 clones, roughly 18% seen once, with approximately 4.2% in the top ten. The material sequenced was blood. These receptors originate from a male donor with papillary thyroid cancer or a benign thyroid nodule (not recorded which). Some clones in this sample may be carry-over from other donors' samples.

This clone was observed at least ten times. This chain joins TRBV2 and TRBJ2-1, with D unresolved. Between the trimmed V and J ends, which lost 7 bases and 9 bases, there was a span of 4 bases. Germline-derived CDR1 and CDR2 are SNHLY and FYNNEI. The CDR3 runs to 9 residues. The CDR3 here is CASTGEQFF. CDR3 coding DNA: TGTGCCAGCACGGGTGAGCAGTTCTTC.

In its sample, this clone was seen many times. The genes are TRBV2 and TRBJ2-3; TRBD2 matches at 8 bases. This CDR3 contains 15 residues. The V segment lost 7 bases and the J segment 3 bases; nucleotides outside the gene matches: 9. From germline, CDR1 is SNHLY and CDR2 FYNNEI. The CDR3 sequence is CASIESTSETDTQYF. CDR3 DNA: TGTGCCAGCATCGAATCGACTAGCGAAACAGATACGCAGTATTTT.

By sample fraction, this clone is medium-sized. The V gene is TRBV2, the J gene TRBJ2-1; D gene ambiguous. Germline values: CDR1 SNHLY, CDR2 FYNNEI. V lost 10 bases and J 0 bases, leaving 16 bases between the germline ends. The CDR3 consists of 15 residues. CDR3 in amino acids: CATQADPSSYNEQFF. The CDR3 nucleotides read TGTGCCACCCAGGCGGACCCGAGCTCCTACAATGAGCAGTTCTTC.

The sample holds a few counts of this clone. The rearrangement joins TRBV12-3 or TRBV12-4 to TRBJ1-1; D not resolved. The CDR3 totals 12 residues. V shed 3 bases and J shed 8 bases, with 10 bases lying between them. The CDR3 bases are TGTGCCAGCAGTTTGGGCCCACACGAAGCTTTCTTT. It translates to CASSLGPHEAFF.

This clone rates as medium-sized. The V call is TRBV28, the J call TRBJ2-7; TRBD2 is a possible D gene (6 bases). The CDR3 loop spans 15 amino acids. CDR1 is MDHEN and CDR2 is SYDVKM in the germline V gene. V dropped 7 bases and J dropped 6 bases, with 22 bases sitting between them. The CDR3 nucleotides are TGTGCCAGCATCCCCAGTGGCTGGGACTTCTTCGAGCAGTACTTC. Translation: CASIPSGWDFFEQYF.

This clone has only a few counts. The chain employs TRBV6-1 and TRBJ2-5; D remains unclear. Germline loops: CDR1 MNHNS, CDR2 SASEGT. Trimming pared 4 bases from V and 4 bases from J, leaving 7 bases between. The CDR3 loop spans 12 amino acids. The DNA of the CDR3 is TGTGCCAGCAGTGTTCGGCGAGAGACCCAGTACTTC. The encoded protein is CASSVRRETQYF.

The table lists this clone with many counts. The J gene is TRBJ1-1, the V gene TRBV11-2, with 7 positions matching TRBD1. Germline values: CDR1 SGHAT, CDR2 FQNNGV. V dropped 5 bases and J dropped 5; count of bases not matched to a gene: 11. This CDR3 has 15 residues. Here the CDR3 DNA reads TGTGCCAGCAGCCAGATACAGGGGCAGGGGACTGAAGCTTTCTTT. It yields the protein CASSQIQGQGTEAFF.

This chain uses TRBV18 with TRBJ2-2, with 9 bases fitting TRBD1. CDR3 length: 15 residues. Germline V gives CDR1 KGHSH, CDR2 LQKENI. The trim removed 3 bases at V and 6 bases at J, leaving 5 bases unmatched. The chain's CDR3 is CASSPTRQGAGELFF. DNA for the CDR3: TGTGCCAGCTCACCGACGAGACAGGGGGCCGGGGAGCTGTTTTTT.

This clone has just one count. The chain employs TRBV20-1 and TRBJ1-2, with TRBD1 as a possible D gene (6 bases). This CDR3 is built from 13 residues. V lost 6 bases to trimming and J lost 2 bases, with 13 bases between them. From germline, CDR1 is DFQATT and CDR2 SNEGSKA (reference sequence). The CDR3 nucleotides are TGCAGTGCCATTACAGGGTTAAACTATGGCTACACCTTC. Translation: CSAITGLNYGYTF.

Many counts were recorded for this clone. The rearrangement links TRBV5-1 to TRBJ2-1, with D tentatively TRBD2 (7 bases). Trimming stripped 2 bases from V and 2 bases from J, with 14 bases between. The germline CDR1 and CDR2 sequences are SGHRS and YFSETQ. The CDR3 runs 16 residues. CDR3 DNA sequence: TGCGCCAGCAGCTTACAGGGAGCGGGGACCTACAATGAGCAGTTCTTC. Translation gives CASSLQGAGTYNEQFF. Supplemented by reference TRBV5-1 and TRBJ2-1, the full variable domain reads KAGVTQTPRYLIKTRGQQVTLSCSPISGHRSVSWYQQTPGQGLQFLFEYFSETQRNKGNFPGRFSGRQFSNSRSEMNVSTLELGDSALYLCASSLQGAGTYNEQFFGPGTRLTVL.

This clone was seen repeatedly, ten times or more. The chain joins TRBV5-1 to TRBJ2-1; 12 bases are shared with TRBD2. The ends lost 4 bases at V and 4 bases at J; junction bases unmatched: 6. The V gene's germline CDR1 is SGHRS and CDR2 YFSETQ. The CDR3 runs 16 residues. CDR3 in amino acids: CASSEGTSGYYNEQFF. The CDR3 DNA follows: TGCGCCAGCAGCGAGGGGACTAGCGGGTATTACAATGAGCAGTTCTTC.

As DNA, the CDR3 is TGTGCCAGCAGCACCCGGACAGCCAACTATGGCTACACCTTC. It translates to CASSTRTANYGYTF. This chain joins TRBV13 and TRBJ1-2, with D tentatively TRBD1 (6 bases). CDR3 size: 14 residues. Between the trimmed V and J ends, which lost 5 bases and 2 bases, there was a span of 12 bases. Germline V gene sequence: CDR1 PRHDT, CDR2 FYEKMQ (reference sequence). Full variable domain (rest looked up from reference TRBV13 and TRBJ1-2): AAGVIQSPRHLIKEKRETATLKCYPIPRHDTVYWYQQGPGQDPQFLISFYEKMQSDKGSIPDRFSAQQFSDYHSELNMSSLELGDSALYFCASSTRTANYGYTFGSGTRLTVV.

The chain joins TRBV20-1 to TRBJ2-2; weak D call: TRBD2 (6 bases). Germline-derived CDR1 and CDR2 are DFQATT and SNEGSKA (reference sequence). The CDR3 is 15 residues long. Between the trimmed V and J ends, which lost 3 bases and 3 bases, there was a span of 14 bases. CDR3 bases: TGCAGTGCTAGGGCGTGGGGGGATTACACCGGGGAGCTGTTTTTT. Translated: CSARAWGDYTGELFF.

This clone counts as medium-sized. The sample contains more than one DNA sequence encoding this CDR3. CDR3 loop: CASSAGPYNSPLHF. The CDR3 region has the DNA TGTGCCAGCAGTGCAGGGCCCTATAATTCACCCCTCCACTTT. The genes are TRBV6-1 and TRBJ1-6, with TRBD1 as a possible D gene (5 bases). Trimming removed 4 bases from V and 2 bases from J, with 6 bases in between. Germline CDR1 MNHNS, CDR2 SASEGT. This CDR3 has 14 residues.

A few counts support this clone. This may be a read error, as it is one base from a much larger clone. The sample holds other DNA sequences that translate to the same CDR3. The chain's CDR3 is CSAEGRARNIQYF. The CDR3 nucleotides are TGCAGTGCTGAAGGGAGGGCCAGAAACATTCAGTACTTC. J is TRBJ2-4 and V is TRBV20-1; 7 nucleotides line up with TRBD2. The CDR3 extends over 13 amino acids. CDR1 DFQATT and CDR2 SNEGSKA come from the germline V gene (reference sequence).

The table lists this clone with many counts. The V and J genes are TRBV2 and TRBJ2-6, with 7 bases identical to TRBD1. The germline gives CDR1 SNHLY, CDR2 FYNNEI. The V gene end was trimmed by 5 bases and the J gene end by 0 bases; junction bases not matched to a gene: 13. This CDR3 contains 19 residues. This chain's CDR3 is CASSQPGQLTASGANVLTF. CDR3 coding DNA: TGTGCCAGCAGTCAACCGGGACAGCTTACTGCCTCTGGGGCCAACGTCCTGACTTTC.

This clone was observed many times. This chain links TRBV30 with TRBJ1-5; 8 bases are shared with TRBD1. The CDR3 is made up of 13 amino acids. Losses at the gene ends were 3 bases for V and 4 bases for J; bases not matched to a gene: 2. Germline V CDR1 and CDR2: GTSNPN, SVGIG (reference sequence). The CDR3 sequence is CAWRGQGNQPQHF. The DNA of the CDR3 is TGTGCCTGGAGAGGACAGGGAAATCAGCCCCAGCATTTT.

This clone was seen ten or more times. The chain recombines TRBV30 with TRBJ1-5; 7 nucleotides match TRBD1. The J segment lost 7 bases and the V segment lost 2 bases, leaving 5 bases of the junction unmatched. CDR1 and CDR2 from the germline V gene are GTSNPN and SVGIG (reference sequence). The CDR3 is made up of 13 amino acids. CDR3 nucleotide sequence: TGTGCCTGGAGTCCACAGGGGTACCAGCCCCAGCATTTT. It specifies CAWSPQGYQPQHF.

The gene calls are TRBV5-1 and TRBJ2-2; no reliable D call. CDR1 SGHRS and CDR2 YFSETQ come from the germline V gene. V was clipped by 10 bases and J by 6 bases, with 28 bases between them. The CDR3 length is 17 residues. The CDR3 nucleotides read TGCGCCGGCACCTTAAATCCCTCCCCGGCTGGGTCCGGGGAGCTGTTTTTT. Translation gives CAGTLNPSPAGSGELFF. Complete variable domain (other parts from reference TRBV5-1 and TRBJ2-2): KAGVTQTPRYLIKTRGQQVTLSCSPISGHRSVSWYQQTPGQGLQFLFEYFSETQRNKGNFPGRFSGRQFSNSRSEMNVSTLELGDSALYLCAGTLNPSPAGSGELFFGEGSRLTVL.

This clone was observed many times. This chain uses TRBV2 with TRBJ2-3, with 12 positions matching TRBD2. J was trimmed by 5 bases and V by 3 bases; bases with no gene match: 6. The germline V gene encodes CDR1 SNHLY and CDR2 FYNNEI. CDR3 length: 16 amino acids. In nucleotides, the CDR3 is TGTGCCAGCAGTGATCGACTAGCGGGAGTGGGAGATACGCAGTATTTT. Its protein is CASSDRLAGVGDTQYF.

This clone was counted at least ten times. J is TRBJ2-7 and V is TRBV19; D not certain. CDR1 is LNHDA, CDR2 SQIVND, per germline (reference sequence). With 2 bases removed from V and 5 bases from J, the gap between germline ends came to 13 bases. The CDR3 spans 14 residues. The CDR3 loop is CASSIPGIIHEQYF. The CDR3 nucleotides are TGTGCCAGTAGTATACCGGGTATTATTCACGAGCAGTACTTC.

This clone was picked up one time. J is TRBJ1-2 and V is TRBV5-6; a possible D gene is TRBD1 (5 bases). The V end lost 5 bases, the J end lost 14 bases, and 19 bases lay between the germline ends. The CDR3 runs to 12 residues. CDR1 and CDR2 (germline): SGHDT, YYEEEE. CDR3 protein: CASSFGWDGVTF. CDR3 bases: TGTGCCAGCAGTTTTGGATGGGACGGAGTAACCTTC.

This clone was found many times. The chain is built from TRBV7-9 and TRBJ1-2; TRBD1 matches at 8 bases. The J segment lost 4 bases and the V segment lost 5 bases, leaving 9 bases of the junction unmatched. The CDR3 is 15 residues long. The germline gives CDR1 SEHNR, CDR2 FQNEAQ (reference sequence). The CDR3 region is CASSPRTGPFYGYTF. The CDR3 DNA follows: TGTGCCAGCAGCCCACGGACAGGGCCGTTCTATGGCTACACCTTC.

This clone is termed medium-sized. The rearrangement links TRBV6-1 to TRBJ2-7; 8 bases line up with TRBD1. The V gene end was trimmed by 5 bases and the J gene end by 6 bases; junction bases not matched to a gene: 9. The CDR3 has 14 amino acids. Germline V gene data show CDR1 as MNHNS and CDR2 as SASEGT. The CDR3 protein is CASSPLRGRVEQYF. CDR3 DNA: TGTGCCAGCAGTCCCCTCAGGGGGCGGGTCGAGCAGTACTTC.

This clone was counted many times. A read error may produce the germline difference seen at one junction end. The rearrangement joins TRBV7-7 to TRBJ2-1; 7 bases are a match to TRBD1. CDR3 length: 13 residues. Germline values: CDR1 SSHAT, CDR2 FNYEAQ (reference sequence). CDR3 region: CASSPRGSDEQFF. DNA of the CDR3: TGTGCTAGCAGCCCCAGGGGGAGTGATGAGCAGTTCTTC.

This clone was detected ten times or more. The chain links TRBV5-6 to TRBJ2-7; D might be TRBD2 (5 bases). CDR3 length equals 14 residues. The V gene lost 0 bases and the J gene lost 3 bases, with 10 bases spanning the gap. CDR1 is SGHDT and CDR2 is YYEEEE in the germline V gene. The CDR3 protein is CASSLGGSSYEQYF. The CDR3 DNA reads as TGTGCCAGCAGCTTGGGTGGGAGTAGCTACGAGCAGTACTTC.

This clone was counted at least ten times. The rearrangement joins TRBV7-6 to TRBJ2-3; 10 nucleotides agree with TRBD2. CDR3 size: 16 residues. The V gene's germline CDR1 is SGHVS and CDR2 FNYEAQ. Trimming at V came to 3 bases and at J to 1 base, leaving 4 bases not matched to a gene. CDR3 region: CASSFLAGEGTDTQYF. CDR3 nucleotide sequence: TGTGCCAGCAGCTTTCTAGCGGGAGAGGGCACAGATACGCAGTATTTT.

This clone was found many times. The chain couples TRBV11-2 to TRBJ2-7; 7 nucleotides agree with TRBD1. The V gene's germline CDR1 is SGHAT and CDR2 FQNNGV. After removal of 5 bases from V and 2 bases from J, the junction contained 3 bases not matched to a gene. This CDR3 contains 13 residues. In DNA, the CDR3 is TGTGCCAGCAGCCCGGGACAGACCTACGAGCAGTACTTC. It specifies CASSPGQTYEQYF. Looking up the rest from reference TRBV11-2 and TRBJ2-7 gives the full variable domain: EAGVAQSPRYKIIEKRQSVAFWCNPISGHATLYWYQQILGQGPKLLIQFQNNGVVDDSQLPKDRFSAERLKGVDSTLKIQPAKLEDSAVYLCASSPGQTYEQYFGPGTRLTVT.